The 14 T cell receptor beta chains presented below share a single source sample, sequenced in a study of blood T cell repertoires in COVID-19. TCRdb's copy holds only in-frame clones and misses some; the assay was immunoSEQ multiplex PCR. The repertoire holds about 170,000 clones, with approximately 86% as singletons. The sample was peripheral blood. The receptor set was obtained from a woman over 75 in a cohort sampled during active or convalescent COVID-19.

This chain links TRBV7-2 with TRBJ2-7; 14 bases agree with TRBD2. V shed 5 bases and J 8 bases; nucleotides not matched to a gene: 11. Per the germline V gene, CDR1 is SGHTA and CDR2 is FQGNSA. The CDR3 runs to 16 residues. The DNA for the CDR3 is TGTGCCAGCAGCCAAGGACTAGCGGGGGGCCGGACGAAGCAGTACTTC. It encodes CASSQGLAGGRTKQYF.

This sequence joins TRBV30 and TRBJ2-5; TRBD1 matches 9 bases. The germline V gene encodes CDR1 GTSNPN and CDR2 SVGIG (reference sequence). V lost 2 bases and J lost 5; bases outside the gene matches: 12. The CDR3 extends over 16 amino acids. DNA for the CDR3: TGTGCCTGGAGTTTTCGGACAGGGGCCGGTGGGGAGACCCAGTACTTC. This encodes CAWSFRTGAGGETQYF.

The count of this clone is one. This chain links TRBV9 with TRBJ2-2; 7 bases are a match to TRBD2. This CDR3 is built from 15 residues. After removal of 5 bases from V and 4 bases from J, the junction contained 8 bases not matched to a gene. CDR1 is SGDLS, CDR2 YYNGEE, per germline. CDR3 sequence reads: CASRGGGSGTGELFF. DNA of the CDR3: TGTGCCAGCAGAGGTGGCGGGAGTGGCACCGGGGAGCTGTTTTTT.

This chain uses TRBV19 with TRBJ1-2; 9 nucleotides match TRBD1. In germline, CDR1 is LNHDA, CDR2 SQIVND (reference sequence). The CDR3 is 13 amino acids. The junction had 5 bases not matched to a gene; V was cut back by 4 bases and J by 8 bases. CDR3 nucleotides: TGTGCCAGTAGTACTGGACAGGGGATAGGCTACACCTTC. This sequence encodes CASSTGQGIGYTF.

This clone was seen just once. V and J are TRBV6-5 and TRBJ2-2; TRBD2 matches 9 bases. The CDR3 extends over 15 amino acids. The germline CDR1 and CDR2 sequences are MNHEY and SVGAGI. The junction had 10 bases not matched to a gene; V was cut back by 7 bases and J by 7 bases. The CDR3 DNA is TGTGCCAGCATCCCAAGCGGGAGGACCGGCGGGGAGCTGTTTTTT. It codes for CASIPSGRTGGELFF.

The rearrangement joins TRBV3-1 (or the pseudogene TRBV3-2) to TRBJ1-2, with D unresolved. Trimming cost V 3 bases and J 4 bases, with 12 bases left between them. The germline CDR1 and CDR2 sequences are LGHDT and YNNKEL (reference sequence). This CDR3 contains 14 residues. In DNA, the CDR3 is TGTGCCAGCAGCCAGAATGTAGGAGGCTATGGCTACACCTTC. The encoded protein is CASSQNVGGYGYTF.

The chain has TRBV19 and TRBJ1-2; no firm D call. Germline CDR1 and CDR2: LNHDA and SQIVND (reference sequence). Trimming cost V 9 bases and J 6 bases, with 20 bases left between them. There are 14 residues in the CDR3. This CDR3 reads CASRIVPSRDGYTF. CDR3 DNA sequence: TGTGCCAGCCGAATCGTTCCCTCGCGGGATGGCTACACCTTC.

V is TRBV9 and J is TRBJ2-3; 9 positions match TRBD2. The germline V gene encodes CDR1 SGDLS and CDR2 YYNGEE. After removal of 0 bases from V and 5 bases from J, the junction contained 7 bases not matched to a gene. The CDR3 totals 16 residues. In nucleotides, the CDR3 is TGTGCCAGCAGCGTAGATGCAGCGGGAGGAGTAGATACGCAGTATTTT. Its protein is CASSVDAAGGVDTQYF. The full variable domain, its missing parts supplied by reference TRBV9 and TRBJ2-3, is DSGVTQTPKHLITATGQRVTLRCSPRSGDLSVYWYQQSLDQGLQFLIQYYNGEERAKGNILERFSAQQFPDLHSELNLSSLELGDSALYFCASSVDAAGGVDTQYFGPGTRLTVL.

J is TRBJ1-1 and V is TRBV7-2; D is undetermined. Looked up from germline, CDR1 is SGHTA and CDR2 is FQGNSA. The CDR3 spans 13 residues. V lost 3 bases and J 11 bases, leaving 16 bases between the germline ends. The CDR3 loop is CASSLERGEMAFF. The CDR3 coding sequence is TGTGCCAGCAGCTTGGAGCGGGGAGAAATGGCTTTCTTT. Supplemented by reference TRBV7-2 and TRBJ1-1, the full variable domain reads GAGVSQSPSNKVTEKGKDVELRCDPISGHTALYWYRQSLGQGLEFLIYFQGNSAPDKSGLPSDRFSAERTGGSVSTLTIQRTQQEDSAVYLCASSLERGEMAFFGQGTRLTVV.

This clone has a single count. The chain links TRBV29-1 to TRBJ2-3; perhaps TRBD2 as D (6 bases). The CDR3 has 10 amino acids. Germline lookup yields CDR1 SQVTM and CDR2 ANQGSEA. V lost 7 bases, J lost 14 bases, and 16 bases lay in between. CDR3 loop: CSARDSQWYF. The CDR3 DNA follows: TGCAGCGCCCGGGACTCGCAGTGGTATTTT.

The rearrangement joins TRBV6-2 or TRBV6-3 to TRBJ1-4; the D is unclear. CDR3 length equals 15 residues. Trimming shortened V by 4 bases and J by 7 bases, and 16 bases separated the two germline ends. Germline V gene sequence: CDR1 MNHEY, CDR2 SVGEGT. The DNA for the CDR3 is TGTGCCAGCAGTTCCCCAGGTGGCCGCAGTGAAAAACTGTTTTTT. Translating gives CASSSPGGRSEKLFF.

J is TRBJ2-3 and V is TRBV11-3, with 8 bases matching TRBD2. There are 13 residues in the CDR3. Trimming took 3 bases from V and 6 from J; bases not matched to a gene: 2. The germline CDR1 and CDR2 sequences are SGHNT and YENEEA. In DNA form, the CDR3 reads TGTGCCAGCAGCTTGGGACTAGTGGATACGCAGTATTTT. Its translation: CASSLGLVDTQYF. The whole variable domain, remainder taken from reference TRBV11-3 and TRBJ2-3, is EAGVVQSPRYKIIEKKQPVAFWCNPISGHNTLYWYLQNLGQGPELLIRYENEEAVDDSQLPKDRFSAERLKGVDSTLKIQPAELGDSAVYLCASSLGLVDTQYFGPGTRLTVL.

V usage is TRBV5-1 and J usage is TRBJ1-1; the D gene is possibly TRBD1 (5 bases). The CDR3 length is 14 residues. Germline V gene lookup returns CDR1 SGHRS and CDR2 YFSETQ. The V gene lost 5 bases and the J gene lost 0 bases, with 11 bases spanning the gap. The CDR3 coding sequence is TGCGCCAGCAGATCTGGGGCCGTGAACACTGAAGCTTTCTTT. It is translated as CASRSGAVNTEAFF.

V gene TRBV18 combines with J gene TRBJ2-3; a possible D gene is TRBD1 (6 bases). The CDR3 runs to 15 residues. Per germline, CDR1 KGHSH and CDR2 LQKENI. The V gene lost 2 bases and the J gene lost 4 bases, with 13 bases spanning the gap. Here the CDR3 reads CASSPDDRTADTQYF. The DNA of the CDR3 is TGTGCCAGCTCACCAGACGACAGGACAGCAGATACGCAGTATTTT. The variable domain in full, with the rest retrieved from reference TRBV18 and TRBJ2-3, is NAGVMQNPRHLVRRRGQEARLRCSPMKGHSHVYWYRQLPEEGLKFMVYLQKENIIDESGMPKERFSAEFPKEGPSILRIQQVVRGDSAAYFCASSPDDRTADTQYFGPGTRLTVL.